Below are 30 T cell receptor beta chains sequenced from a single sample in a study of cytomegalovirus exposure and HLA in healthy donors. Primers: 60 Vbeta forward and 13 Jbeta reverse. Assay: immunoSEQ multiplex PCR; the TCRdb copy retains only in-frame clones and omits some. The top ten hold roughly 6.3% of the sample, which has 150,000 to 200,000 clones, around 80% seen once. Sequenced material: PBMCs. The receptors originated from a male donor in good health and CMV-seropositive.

CDR3 protein: CASSLAGGRIDNEQFF. The CDR3 DNA reads TGCGCCAGCAGCTTGGCGGGCGGGAGGATCGACAATGAGCAGTTCTTC. The chain combines TRBV5-1 with TRBJ2-1, with 8 bases matching TRBD2. The CDR3 length is 16 residues. J was trimmed by 5 bases and V by 0 bases; bases with no gene match: 7. CDR1 SGHRS and CDR2 YFSETQ come from the germline V gene.

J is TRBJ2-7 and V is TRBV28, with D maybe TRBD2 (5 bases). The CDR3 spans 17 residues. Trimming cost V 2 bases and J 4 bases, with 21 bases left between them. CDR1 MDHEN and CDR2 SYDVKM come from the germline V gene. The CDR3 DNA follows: TGTGCCAGCAGTTTAAAGAAAGGTTACGGGGTCTTGTACGAGCAGTACTTC. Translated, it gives CASSLKKGYGVLYEQYF.

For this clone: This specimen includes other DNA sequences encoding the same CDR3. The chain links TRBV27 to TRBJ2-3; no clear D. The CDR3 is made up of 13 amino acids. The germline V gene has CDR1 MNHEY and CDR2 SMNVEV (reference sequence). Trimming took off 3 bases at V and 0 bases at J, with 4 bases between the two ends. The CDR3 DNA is TGTGCCAGCAGTTTTTCTAGCACAGATACGCAGTATTTT. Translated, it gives CASSFSSTDTQYF.

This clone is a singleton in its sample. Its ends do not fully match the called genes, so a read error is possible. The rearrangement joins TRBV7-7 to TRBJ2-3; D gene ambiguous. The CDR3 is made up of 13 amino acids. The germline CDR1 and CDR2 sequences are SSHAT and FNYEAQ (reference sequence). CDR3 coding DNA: TGTGCTAGCAGCCGCGCGGTGACAGATACGCAGTATTTT. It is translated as CASSRAVTDTQYF.

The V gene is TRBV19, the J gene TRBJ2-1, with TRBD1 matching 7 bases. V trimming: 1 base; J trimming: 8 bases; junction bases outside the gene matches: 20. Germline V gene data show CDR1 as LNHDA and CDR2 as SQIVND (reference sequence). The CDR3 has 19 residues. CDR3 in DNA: TGTGCCAGTAGTATAGTTCGTGGAACACAGGGGCCAAAACGGGATGAGCAGTTCTTC. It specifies CASSIVRGTQGPKRDEQFF.

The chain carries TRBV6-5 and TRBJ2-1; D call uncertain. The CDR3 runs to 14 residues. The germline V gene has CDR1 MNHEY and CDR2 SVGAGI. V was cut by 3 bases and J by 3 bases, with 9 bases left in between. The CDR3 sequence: CASSYSSLYNEQFF. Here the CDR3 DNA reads TGTGCCAGCAGTTATAGTAGTCTCTACAATGAGCAGTTCTTC.

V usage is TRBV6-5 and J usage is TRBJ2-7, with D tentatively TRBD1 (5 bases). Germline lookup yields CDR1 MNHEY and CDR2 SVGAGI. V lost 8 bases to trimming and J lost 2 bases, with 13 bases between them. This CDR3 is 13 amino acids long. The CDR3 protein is CASSRQGPYEQYF. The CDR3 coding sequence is TGTGCCAGCTCCCGTCAGGGCCCCTACGAGCAGTACTTC.

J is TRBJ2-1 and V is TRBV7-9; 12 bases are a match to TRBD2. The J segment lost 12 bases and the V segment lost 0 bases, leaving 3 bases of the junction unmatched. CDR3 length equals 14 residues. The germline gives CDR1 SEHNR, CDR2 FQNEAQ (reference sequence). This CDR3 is CASSLAPLAGGQFF. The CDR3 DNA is TGTGCCAGCAGCTTAGCCCCACTAGCGGGAGGGCAGTTCTTC.

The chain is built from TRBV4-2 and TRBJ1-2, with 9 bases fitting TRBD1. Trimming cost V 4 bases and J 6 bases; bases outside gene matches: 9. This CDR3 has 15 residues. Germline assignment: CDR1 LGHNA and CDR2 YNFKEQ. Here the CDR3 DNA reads TGTGCCAGCAGCCTGGAGGGACAGGGATCGGATGGCTACACCTTC. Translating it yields CASSLEGQGSDGYTF.

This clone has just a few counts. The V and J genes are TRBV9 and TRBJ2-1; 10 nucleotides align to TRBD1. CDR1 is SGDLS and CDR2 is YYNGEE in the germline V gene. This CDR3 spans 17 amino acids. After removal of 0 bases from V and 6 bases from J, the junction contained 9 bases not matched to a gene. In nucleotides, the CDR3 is TGTGCCAGCAGCGTAGGGGTGGGGGGACAGGGGTTCAATGAGCAGTTCTTC. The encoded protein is CASSVGVGGQGFNEQFF.

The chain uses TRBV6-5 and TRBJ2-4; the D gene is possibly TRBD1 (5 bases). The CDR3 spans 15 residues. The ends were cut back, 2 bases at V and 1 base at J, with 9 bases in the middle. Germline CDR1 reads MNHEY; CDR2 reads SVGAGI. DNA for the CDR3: TGTGCCAGCAGTTACCAGGGTTCTGCCAAAAACATTCAGTACTTC. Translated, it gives CASSYQGSAKNIQYF.

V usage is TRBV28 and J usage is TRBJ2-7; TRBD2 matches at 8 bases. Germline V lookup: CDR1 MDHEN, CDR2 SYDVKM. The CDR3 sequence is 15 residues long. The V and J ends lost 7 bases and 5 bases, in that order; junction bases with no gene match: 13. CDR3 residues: CASNPPGLARDEQYF. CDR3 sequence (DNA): TGTGCCAGCAACCCACCCGGACTAGCTCGGGACGAGCAGTACTTC.

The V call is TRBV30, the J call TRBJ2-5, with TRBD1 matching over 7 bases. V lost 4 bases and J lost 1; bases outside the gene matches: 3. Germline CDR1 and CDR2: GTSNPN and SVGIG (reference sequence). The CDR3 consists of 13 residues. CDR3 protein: CAWTGQPQETQYF. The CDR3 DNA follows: TGTGCCTGGACGGGACAGCCCCAAGAGACCCAGTACTTC.

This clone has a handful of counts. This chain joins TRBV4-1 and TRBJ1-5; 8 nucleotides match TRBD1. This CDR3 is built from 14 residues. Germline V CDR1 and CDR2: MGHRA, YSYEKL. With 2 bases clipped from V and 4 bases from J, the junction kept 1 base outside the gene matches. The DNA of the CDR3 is TGCGCCAGCAGCCAACGGACAGGGAATCAGCCCCAGCATTTT. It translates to CASSQRTGNQPQHF.

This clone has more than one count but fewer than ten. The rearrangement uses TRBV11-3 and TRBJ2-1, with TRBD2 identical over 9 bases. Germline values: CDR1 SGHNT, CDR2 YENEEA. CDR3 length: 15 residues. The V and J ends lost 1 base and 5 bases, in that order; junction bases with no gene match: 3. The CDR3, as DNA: TGTGCCAGCAGCTTAGGCCTAGCGGGACACAATGAGCAGTTCTTC. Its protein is CASSLGLAGHNEQFF.

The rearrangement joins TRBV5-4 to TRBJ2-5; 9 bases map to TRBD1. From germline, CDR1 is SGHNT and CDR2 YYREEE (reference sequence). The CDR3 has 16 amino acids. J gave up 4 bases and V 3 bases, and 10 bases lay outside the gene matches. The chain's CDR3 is CASSWEGQGATETQYF. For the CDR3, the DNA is TGTGCCAGCAGCTGGGAGGGACAGGGTGCGACAGAGACCCAGTACTTC. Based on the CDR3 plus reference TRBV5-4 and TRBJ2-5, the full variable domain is ETGVTQSPTHLIKTRGQQVTLRCSSQSGHNTVSWYQQALGQGPQFIFQYYREEENGRGNFPPRFSGLQFPNYSSELNVNALELDDSALYLCASSWEGQGATETQYFGPGTRLLVL.

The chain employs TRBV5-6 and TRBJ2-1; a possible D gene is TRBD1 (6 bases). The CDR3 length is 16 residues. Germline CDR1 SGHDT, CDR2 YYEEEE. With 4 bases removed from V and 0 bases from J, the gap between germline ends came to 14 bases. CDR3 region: CASSVDQGFSYNEQFF. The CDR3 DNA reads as TGTGCCAGCAGCGTAGACCAGGGGTTCTCCTACAATGAGCAGTTCTTC.

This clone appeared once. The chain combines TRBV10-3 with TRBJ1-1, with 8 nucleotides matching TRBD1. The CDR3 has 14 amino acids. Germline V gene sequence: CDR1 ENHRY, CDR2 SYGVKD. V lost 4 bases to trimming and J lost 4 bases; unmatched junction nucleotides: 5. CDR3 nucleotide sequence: TGTGCCATCAGTGTACCAGGGGGCCGCACTGAAGCTTTCTTT. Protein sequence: CAISVPGGRTEAFF.

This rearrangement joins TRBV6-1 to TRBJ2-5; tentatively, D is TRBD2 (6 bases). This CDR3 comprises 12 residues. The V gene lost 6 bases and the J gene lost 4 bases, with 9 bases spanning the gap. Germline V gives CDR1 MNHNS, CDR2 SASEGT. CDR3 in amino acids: CASRAGGETQYF. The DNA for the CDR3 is TGTGCCAGCAGGGCCGGGGGAGAGACCCAGTACTTC.

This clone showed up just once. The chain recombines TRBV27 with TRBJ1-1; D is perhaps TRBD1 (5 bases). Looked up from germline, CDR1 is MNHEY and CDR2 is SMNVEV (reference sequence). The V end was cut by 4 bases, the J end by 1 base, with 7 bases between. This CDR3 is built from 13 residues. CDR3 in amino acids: CASSWGGNTEAFF. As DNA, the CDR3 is TGTGCCAGCAGTTGGGGGGGGAACACTGAAGCTTTCTTT.

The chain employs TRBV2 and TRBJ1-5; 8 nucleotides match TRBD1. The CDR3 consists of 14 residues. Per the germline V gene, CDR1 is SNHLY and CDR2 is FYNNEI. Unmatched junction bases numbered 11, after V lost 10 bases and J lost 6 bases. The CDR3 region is CATAMDRAAQPQHF. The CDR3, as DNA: TGTGCCACCGCTATGGACAGGGCTGCTCAGCCCCAGCATTTT.

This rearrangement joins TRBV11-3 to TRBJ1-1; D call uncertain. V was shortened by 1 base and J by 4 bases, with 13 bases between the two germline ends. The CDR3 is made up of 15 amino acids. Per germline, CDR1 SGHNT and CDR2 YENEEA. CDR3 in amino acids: CASSLGVTGATEAFF. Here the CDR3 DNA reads TGTGCCAGCAGCTTAGGAGTCACTGGAGCCACTGAAGCTTTCTTT.

CDR3 coding DNA: TGTGCCAGCAGCCTGGCGGGACAGGGCACAGATACGCAGTATTTT. Translation gives CASSLAGQGTDTQYF. J is TRBJ2-3 and V is TRBV5-6, with TRBD1 matching over 8 bases. Germline V lookup: CDR1 SGHDT, CDR2 YYEEEE. The CDR3 sequence is 15 residues long. Losses at the gene ends were 4 bases for V and 1 base for J; bases not matched to a gene: 5.

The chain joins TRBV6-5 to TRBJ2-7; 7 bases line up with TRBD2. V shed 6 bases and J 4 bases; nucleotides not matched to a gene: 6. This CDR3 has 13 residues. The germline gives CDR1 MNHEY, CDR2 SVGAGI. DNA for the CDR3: TGTGCCAGCAGAACAACGGGGGGTTACGAGCAGTACTTC. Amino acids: CASRTTGGYEQYF.

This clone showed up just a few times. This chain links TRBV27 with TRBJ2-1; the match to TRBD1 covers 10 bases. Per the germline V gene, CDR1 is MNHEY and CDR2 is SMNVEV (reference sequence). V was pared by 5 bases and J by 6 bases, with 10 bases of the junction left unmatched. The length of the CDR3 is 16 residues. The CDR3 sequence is CASSPSRQGASNEQFF. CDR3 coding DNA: TGTGCCAGCAGTCCCTCTCGACAGGGGGCAAGCAATGAGCAGTTCTTC.

The CDR3 DNA reads as TGTGCCAGCAGTGCTAACCGGGACAGGGGTGCCTATGGCTACACCTTC. The encoded protein is CASSANRDRGAYGYTF. The rearrangement links TRBV6-1 to TRBJ1-2; 10 nucleotides align to TRBD1. CDR3 length: 16 residues. J was trimmed by 4 bases and V by 4 bases; bases with no gene match: 9. Germline CDR1 reads MNHNS; CDR2 reads SASEGT.

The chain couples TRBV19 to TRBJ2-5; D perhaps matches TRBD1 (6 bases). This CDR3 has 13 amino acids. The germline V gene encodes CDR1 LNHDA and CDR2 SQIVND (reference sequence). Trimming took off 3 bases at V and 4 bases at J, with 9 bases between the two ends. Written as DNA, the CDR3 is TGTGCCAGTAGTATCCCAGGGGTAGAGACCCAGTACTTC. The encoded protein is CASSIPGVETQYF.

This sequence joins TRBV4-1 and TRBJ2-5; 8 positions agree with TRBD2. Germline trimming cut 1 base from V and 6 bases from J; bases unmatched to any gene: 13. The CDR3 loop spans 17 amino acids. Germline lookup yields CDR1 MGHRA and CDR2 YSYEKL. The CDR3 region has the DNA TGCGCCAGCAGCCAAGTCCCGGCAGCGGGAGACGGGAAGACCCAGTACTTC. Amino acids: CASSQVPAAGDGKTQYF.

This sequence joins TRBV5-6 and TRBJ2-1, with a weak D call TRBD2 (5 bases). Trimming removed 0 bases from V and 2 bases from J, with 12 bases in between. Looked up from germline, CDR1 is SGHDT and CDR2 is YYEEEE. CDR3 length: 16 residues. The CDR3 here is CASSLEIGGPYNEQFF. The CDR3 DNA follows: TGTGCCAGCAGCTTGGAGATCGGCGGGCCCTACAATGAGCAGTTCTTC.

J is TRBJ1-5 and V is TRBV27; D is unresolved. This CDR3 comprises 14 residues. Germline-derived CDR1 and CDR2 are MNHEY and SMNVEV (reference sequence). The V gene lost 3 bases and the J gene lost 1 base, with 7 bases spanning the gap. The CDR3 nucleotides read TGTGCCAGCAGTTTTCCCGGGAGCAATCAGCCCCAGCATTTT. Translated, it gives CASSFPGSNQPQHF.